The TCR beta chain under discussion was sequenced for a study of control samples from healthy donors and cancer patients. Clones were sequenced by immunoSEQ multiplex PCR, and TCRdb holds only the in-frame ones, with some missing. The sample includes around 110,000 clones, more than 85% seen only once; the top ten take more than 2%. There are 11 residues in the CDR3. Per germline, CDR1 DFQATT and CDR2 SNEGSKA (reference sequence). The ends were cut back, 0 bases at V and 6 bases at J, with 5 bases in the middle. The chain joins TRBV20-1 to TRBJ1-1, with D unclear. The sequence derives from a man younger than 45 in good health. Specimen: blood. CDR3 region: CSARDEAEAFF. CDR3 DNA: TGCAGTGCTAGAGACGAGGCTGAAGCTTTCTTT.